The rows below give T cell receptor beta chains drawn from one sample of a study of siplizumab effects on memory and regulatory T cells. Repertoires were generated with immunoSEQ multiplex PCR, while TCRdb's copy carries only in-frame clones and drops some. The sample lists about 94,000 clones, over 85% occurring once. Material for sequencing was non-Treg CD4+ T cells sorted from blood. These receptors originate from a human donor in good health. CDR3s include the opening cysteine and the closing phenylalanine or tryptophan. A D gene is named only where the DNA matches it firmly. Some rows mark clone size as missing; the rest say once, few, many or name a class of expanded clone.

V gene,D gene,clone size,J gene,CDR3 DNA,CDR3 protein
TRBV7-8,-,-,TRBJ1-1,TGTGCCAGCAGCTTAGATAGGGCAATGAACACTGAAGCTTTCTTT,CASSLDRAMNTEAFF
TRBV19,TRBD1,-,TRBJ1-2,TGTGCCAGTCGACGAGAAGGGACAGGAGTATCCTATGGCTACACCTTC,CASRREGTGVSYGYTF
TRBV18,-,-,TRBJ2-6,TGTGCCAGCTCACCATGGGTGGCCTCTGGGGCCAACGTCCTGACTTTC,CASSPWVASGANVLTF
TRBV4-1,-,-,TRBJ2-1,TGCGCCAGCAGCCAAGTGCTAGCCTCCACCTACAATGAGCAGTTCTTC,CASSQVLASTYNEQFF
TRBV7-2,TRBD1,-,TRBJ2-3,TGTGCCAGCAGCCCAGACAGGGGCACAGATACGCAGTATTTT,CASSPDRGTDTQYF
TRBV18,-,few,TRBJ1-1,TGTGCCAGCTCAGGGAACTGGATGAACACTGAAGCTTTCTTT,CASSGNWMNTEAFF
TRBV5-1,TRBD1,-,TRBJ2-3,TGCGCCAGCAGCTCTCAACCGGGACAGAGCACAGATACGCAGTATTTT,CASSSQPGQSTDTQYF
TRBV29-1,-,-,TRBJ2-5,TGCAGCGCCGTCTTTGTGGTTGGAGAGACCCAGTACTTC,CSAVFVVGETQYF
TRBV6-1,TRBD1,-,TRBJ2-3,TGTGCCAGCAGGCCCGTGCAGGGGGCGACGGATACGCAGTATTTT,CASRPVQGATDTQYF
TRBV5-4,TRBD2,-,TRBJ2-5,TGTGCCAGCAGCTTCGGGGGGGCCGAGGAGACCCAGTACTTC,CASSFGGAEETQYF
TRBV7-2,TRBD2,-,TRBJ2-5,TGTGCCAGCAGCTTAGATTGGTGGCAGCGGGGGGCCCGGGAGACCCAGTACTTC,CASSLDWWQRGARETQYF
TRBV23-1,-,-,TRBJ2-4,TGCGCCAGCAGTCATCAGCAGGGCCGAAGAAAAAACATTCAGTACTTC,CASSHQQGRRKNIQYF
TRBV5-3,-,-,TRBJ2-5,TGTGCCAGAAGCTTGAGGGCGCTGAGCGCCCAGTACTTC,CARSLRALSAQYF
TRBV27,-,-,TRBJ1-2,TGTGCCAGCAGACGCGGTCGGAGGGGAGCTGGCTACACCTTC,CASRRGRRGAGYTF
TRBV2,TRBD1,-,TRBJ2-1,TGTGCCAGCAGCGGGGACAGCTACAATGAGCAGTTCTTC,CASSGDSYNEQFF
TRBV6-6,-,once,TRBJ2-7,TGTGCCAGCAGCCCCACGGGGTACGAGCAGTACTTC,CASSPTGYEQYF
TRBV19,TRBD1,-,TRBJ2-7,TGTGCCAGTAGTGTCAGGACAGGGGGCTGGTACGAGCAGTACTTC,CASSVRTGGWYEQYF
TRBV7-9,-,-,TRBJ1-3,TGTGCCAGCAGCTCCGGGACCCCTTTTCATACCATATATTTT,CASSSGTPFHTIYF
TRBV7-3,TRBD2,-,TRBJ2-3,TGTGCCAGCAGCTTGGGGACTAGAAGCACAGATACGCAGTATTTT,CASSLGTRSTDTQYF
TRBV14,-,-,TRBJ2-5,TGTGCCAGCAGCTCCAAAGACAGGCGCCTCCAAGAGACCCAGTACTTC,CASSSKDRRLQETQYF
TRBV9,TRBD2,-,TRBJ2-5,TGTGCCAGCAGCGTAGAGCTAGCGGGATTTCAAGAGACCCAGTACTTC,CASSVELAGFQETQYF
TRBV11-3,-,-,TRBJ2-7,TGTGCCAGCAGCTTACAATCCAGGGGATCCTACGAGCAGTACTTC,CASSLQSRGSYEQYF
TRBV19,TRBD1,-,TRBJ1-2,TGTGCCAGTAGTAAAGACAGGGTAGGAAACTATGGCTACACCTTC,CASSKDRVGNYGYTF
TRBV19,-,once,TRBJ2-2,TGTGCCAGTAGTATAGGAACGGCCGGGGAGCTGTTTTTT,CASSIGTAGELFF
TRBV2,TRBD2,-,TRBJ2-2,TGTGCCAGCAAGGGACTAGCGGCGATGGCCGGGGAGCTGTTTTTT,CASKGLAAMAGELFF
TRBV5-6,TRBD1,-,TRBJ2-5,TGTGCCAGCAGCTCCCCCCCGGGACAGGGGATCCGAGAGACCCAGTACTTC,CASSSPPGQGIRETQYF
TRBV7-9,TRBD2,-,TRBJ2-3,TGTGCCAGCAGCTTAGGCGGGGGGGAGACAGATACGCAGTATTTT,CASSLGGGETDTQYF
TRBV5-1,-,once,TRBJ1-1,TGCGCCAGCAGCTATTGGGGGGGCTCTGAAGCTTTCTTT,CASSYWGGSEAFF
TRBV5-1,TRBD2,-,TRBJ2-3,TGCGCCAGCAGCTTGGCCCTAGCGGGGACAGATACGCAGTATTTT,CASSLALAGTDTQYF
TRBV5-5,-,-,TRBJ2-2,TGTGCCAGCAGCGTGGACAGTGGGGGCACCGGGGAGCTGTTTTTT,CASSVDSGGTGELFF
TRBV5-1,-,-,TRBJ2-1,TGCGCCAGCAGCTTCGTCAATGAGCAGTTCTTC,CASSFVNEQFF
TRBV6-6,-,-,TRBJ2-7,TGTGCCAGCTCCACGCTCGGGGTAAGCTACGAGCAGTACTTC,CASSTLGVSYEQYF
TRBV7-3,TRBD2,-,TRBJ2-1,TGTGCCAGCAGCCTATCGGGCGGGGGGGCCCATGAGCAGTTCTTC,CASSLSGGGAHEQFF
TRBV27,TRBD2,-,TRBJ2-1,TGTGCCAGCAGTTTATCGAATCTAGCGGGGAATTCGCCCTACAATGAGCAGTTCTTC,CASSLSNLAGNSPYNEQFF
TRBV27,-,-,TRBJ1-2,TGTGCCAGCAGTCCTCGCATTGGCTATGGCTACACCTTC,CASSPRIGYGYTF
TRBV5-1,TRBD1,-,TRBJ2-7,TGCGCCAGCAGCCTTGAGACAGGGGTGTCCTACGAGCAGTACTTC,CASSLETGVSYEQYF
TRBV7-2,-,-,TRBJ2-3,TGTGCCAGCAGCTTGTACACAGATACGCAGTATTTT,CASSLYTDTQYF